The clone carrying this T cell receptor beta chain was recorded at least ten times. Its antigen is not known. These data originate in a study of T cell repertoires in cytomegalovirus infection. The CDR3 totals 13 residues. Germline CDR1 reads SGHVS; CDR2 reads FQNEAQ. The V end was cut by 0 bases, the J end by 6 bases, with 6 bases between. TCRdb independently ran MiXCR on the reads; one entry per CDR3 protein. The sample consists of nearly 450,000 distinct CDR3 sequences, roughly 30% of them appearing once. Notes on the study in general: Using cumulative public TCR beta family frequency, the authors identified those who carried CMV together with the relevant HLA.

Material for sequencing was PBMCs. The receptor's source is a human donor in good health (CMV status not recorded). Some clones in this sample may be carry-over from other donors' samples. The V gene is TRBV7-8, the J gene TRBJ1-5; no definite D call. In nucleotides, the CDR3 is TGTGCCAGCAGCTTAGCGGGTGCTCAGCCCCAGCATTTT. Translated, it gives CASSLAGAQPQHF.